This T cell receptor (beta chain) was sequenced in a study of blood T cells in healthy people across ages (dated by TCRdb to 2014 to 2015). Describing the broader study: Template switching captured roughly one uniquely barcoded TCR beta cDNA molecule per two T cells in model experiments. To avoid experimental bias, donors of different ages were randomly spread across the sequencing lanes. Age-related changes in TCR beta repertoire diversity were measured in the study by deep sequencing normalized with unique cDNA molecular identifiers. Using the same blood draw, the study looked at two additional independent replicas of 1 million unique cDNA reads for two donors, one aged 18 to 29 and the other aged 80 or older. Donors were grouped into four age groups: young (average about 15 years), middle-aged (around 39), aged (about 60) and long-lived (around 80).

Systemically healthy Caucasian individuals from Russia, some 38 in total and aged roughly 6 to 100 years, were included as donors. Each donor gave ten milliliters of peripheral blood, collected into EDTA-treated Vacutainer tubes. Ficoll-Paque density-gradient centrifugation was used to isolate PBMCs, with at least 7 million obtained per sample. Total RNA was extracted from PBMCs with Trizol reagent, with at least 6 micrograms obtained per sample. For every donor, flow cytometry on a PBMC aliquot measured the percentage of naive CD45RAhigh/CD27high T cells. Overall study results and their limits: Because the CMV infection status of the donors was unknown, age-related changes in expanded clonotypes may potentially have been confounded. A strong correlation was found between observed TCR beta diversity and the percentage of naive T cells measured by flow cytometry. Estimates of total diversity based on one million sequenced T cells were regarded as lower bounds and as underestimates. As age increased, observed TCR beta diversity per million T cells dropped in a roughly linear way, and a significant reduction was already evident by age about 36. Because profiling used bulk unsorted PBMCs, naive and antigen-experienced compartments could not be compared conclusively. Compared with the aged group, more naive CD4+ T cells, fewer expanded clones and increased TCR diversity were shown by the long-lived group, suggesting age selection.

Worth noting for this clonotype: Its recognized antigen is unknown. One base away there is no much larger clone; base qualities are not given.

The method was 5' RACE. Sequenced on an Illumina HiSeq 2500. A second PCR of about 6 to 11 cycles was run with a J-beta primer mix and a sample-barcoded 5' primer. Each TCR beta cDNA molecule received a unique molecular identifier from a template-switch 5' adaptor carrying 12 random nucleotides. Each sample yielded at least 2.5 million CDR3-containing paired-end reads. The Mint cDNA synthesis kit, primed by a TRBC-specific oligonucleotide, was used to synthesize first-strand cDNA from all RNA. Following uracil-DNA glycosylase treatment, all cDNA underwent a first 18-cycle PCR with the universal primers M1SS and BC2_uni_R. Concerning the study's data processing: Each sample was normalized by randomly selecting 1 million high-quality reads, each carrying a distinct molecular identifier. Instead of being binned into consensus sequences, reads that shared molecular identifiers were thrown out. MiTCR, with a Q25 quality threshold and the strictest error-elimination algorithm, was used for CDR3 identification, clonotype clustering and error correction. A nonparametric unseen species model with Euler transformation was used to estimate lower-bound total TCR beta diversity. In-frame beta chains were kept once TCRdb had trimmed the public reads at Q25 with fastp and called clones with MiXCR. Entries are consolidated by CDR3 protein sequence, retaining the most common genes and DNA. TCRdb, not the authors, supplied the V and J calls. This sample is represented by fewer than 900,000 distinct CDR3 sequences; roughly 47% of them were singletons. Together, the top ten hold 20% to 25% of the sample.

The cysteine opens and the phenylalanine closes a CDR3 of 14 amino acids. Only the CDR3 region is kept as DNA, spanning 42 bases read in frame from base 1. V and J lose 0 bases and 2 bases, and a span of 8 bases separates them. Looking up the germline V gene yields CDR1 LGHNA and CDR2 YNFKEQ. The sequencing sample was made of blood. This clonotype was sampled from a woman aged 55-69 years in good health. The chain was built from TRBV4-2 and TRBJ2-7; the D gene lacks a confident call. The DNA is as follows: TGTGCCAGCAGCCAAGATGTGGGCCCCTACGAGCAGTACTTC. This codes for CASSQDVGPYEQYF.